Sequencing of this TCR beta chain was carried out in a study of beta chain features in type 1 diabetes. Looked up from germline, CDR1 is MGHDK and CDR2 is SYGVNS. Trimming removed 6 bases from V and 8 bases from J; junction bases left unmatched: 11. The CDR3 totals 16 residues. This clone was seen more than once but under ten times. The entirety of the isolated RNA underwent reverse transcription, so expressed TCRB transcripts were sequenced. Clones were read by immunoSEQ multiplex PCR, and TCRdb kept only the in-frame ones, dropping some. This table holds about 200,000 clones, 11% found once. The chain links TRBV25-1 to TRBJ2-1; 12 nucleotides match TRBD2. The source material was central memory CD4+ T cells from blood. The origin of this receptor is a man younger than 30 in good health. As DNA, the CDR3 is TGTGCCAGCAGCGGGACGACTAGCGGGAGATTGGATGAGCAGTTCTTC. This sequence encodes CASSGTTSGRLDEQFF.